One T cell receptor beta chain is described in this entry. Its antigen is undetermined. This specimen belongs to a study of T cell responses to AZD1222 COVID-19 vaccine. Libraries were prepared by immunoSEQ multiplex PCR; TCRdb keeps only in-frame clonotypes and omits some of them. This table holds under 150,000 clones, roughly nine tenths found once. The V gene's germline CDR1 is SGHRS and CDR2 YFSETQ. The CDR3 length is 15 residues. Deletions cut 4 bases from V and 4 bases from J, with 15 bases between. Study findings and constraints: Unmutated variant regions are reportedly the target of nearly half of TCRs that are spike-specific. Vaccine-associated CD4 TCRs spanned spike, dominant at 160-218 and 743-854.

This TCR was sampled from an adult who received the AZD1222 COVID-19 vaccine. The rearrangement joins TRBV5-1 to TRBJ1-3; no definite D call. The sequenced sample was peripheral blood, obtained 28 days after the second AZD1222 dose. The CDR3 loop reads CASSPTGGLGNTIYF. The CDR3 DNA sequence: TGCGCCAGCAGCCCGACTGGAGGTCTCGGAAACACCATATATTTT.